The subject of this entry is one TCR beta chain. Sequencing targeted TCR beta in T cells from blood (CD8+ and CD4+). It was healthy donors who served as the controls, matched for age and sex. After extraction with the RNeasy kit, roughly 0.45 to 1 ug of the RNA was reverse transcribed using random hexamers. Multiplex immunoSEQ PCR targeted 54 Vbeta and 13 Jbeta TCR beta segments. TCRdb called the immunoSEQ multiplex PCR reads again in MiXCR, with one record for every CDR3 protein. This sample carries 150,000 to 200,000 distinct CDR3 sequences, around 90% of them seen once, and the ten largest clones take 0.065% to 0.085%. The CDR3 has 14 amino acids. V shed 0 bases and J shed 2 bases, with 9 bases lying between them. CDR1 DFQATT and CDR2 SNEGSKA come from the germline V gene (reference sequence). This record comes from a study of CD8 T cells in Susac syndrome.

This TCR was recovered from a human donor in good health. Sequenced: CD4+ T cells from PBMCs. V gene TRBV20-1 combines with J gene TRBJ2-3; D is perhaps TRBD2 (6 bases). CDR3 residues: CSARDGGYTDTQYF. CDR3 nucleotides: TGCAGTGCTAGAGATGGGGGGTACACAGATACGCAGTATTTT.